This TCR beta chain is drawn from a study of blood T cell repertoires in COVID-19. V shed 3 bases and J 4 bases; nucleotides not matched to a gene: 6. This CDR3 spans 14 amino acids. The germline CDR1 and CDR2 sequences are KGHSH and LQKENI. Libraries were prepared by immunoSEQ multiplex PCR; TCRdb keeps only in-frame clonotypes and omits some of them. The data show 100,000 to 150,000 clones, roughly 78% seen once. The rearrangement links TRBV18 to TRBJ2-7; 7 bases match TRBD1. Sequences were obtained from peripheral blood. The sequence derives from a man aged 55-75 years with active or convalescent COVID-19. CDR3 DNA: TGTGCCAGCTCACCGACGGGACAGAAATACGAGCAGTACTTC. Amino acid sequence: CASSPTGQKYEQYF.